The following is a TCR beta chain sequence with its context. As yet, its antigen is unknown. These data are taken from a study of cytomegalovirus exposure and HLA in healthy donors. At the level of the study: A subsequent analysis reported that the roughly 120 validation repertoires were produced on the same platform that had also been used for the approximately 700 first-cohort repertoires.

Clones were read by immunoSEQ multiplex PCR, and TCRdb kept only the in-frame ones, dropping some. The sample lists roughly 150,000 clones, approximately 82% seen once, with 30% in the top ten. Whole-study findings and limits: The classifier was said to identify cytomegalovirus status with high specificity and sensitivity. The authors listed 164 TCR beta chains as cytomegalovirus-associated.

The sample was PBMCs. This TCR derives from a man younger than 40 in good health and CMV-seropositive.

CDR3 DNA sequence: TGTGCCAGCAGCCCGACTAGCGGGAGAGCGGGTGAGCAGTACTTC. This translates into CASSPTSGRAGEQYF. The chain uses TRBV5-6 and TRBJ2-7; 12 bases line up with TRBD2. The germline gives CDR1 SGHDT, CDR2 YYEEEE. This CDR3 contains 15 residues. V shed 4 bases and J 7 bases; nucleotides not matched to a gene: 9.